The entry below describes one T cell receptor (beta chain). The V and J ends lost 6 bases and 2 bases respectively, with 15 bases between them. Germline-derived CDR1 and CDR2 are SGHTA and FQGNSA. This CDR3 region has 15 residues. These data belong to a study of blood T cells in healthy people across ages. Study background: Capture via template switching afforded approximately one barcoded beta molecule per two T cells.

PCR was performed a second time for about 7 to 12 cycles using a sample-barcoded 5' primer and a J-beta primer mix. Using its own MiXCR run on the 5' RACE reads, TCRdb lists one record per CDR3 protein. The sample has around 710,000 distinct CDR3 sequences; roughly 44% are singletons. The J gene is TRBJ2-3, the V gene TRBV7-2; D is unclear. This receptor was taken from a woman aged 55 to 70 in good health. The sequencing sample was made of blood. The CDR3 DNA follows: TGTGCCAGCAGTCAAGGCGGACGTAACACAGATACGCAGTATTTT. Its translation: CASSQGGRNTDTQYF.